This entry lists 20 T cell receptor beta chains sequenced from one sample in a study of CD8 T cells in Susac syndrome. RNA, at about 0.45 to 1 ug, was reverse transcribed with random hexamers. TCRdb redid the calling of the immunoSEQ multiplex PCR reads with MiXCR, one entry per CDR3 protein. Seen here are 170,000 or so distinct CDR3 sequences, over 85% observed once, and the top ten hold roughly 0.1%. Sequenced input: CD4+ T cells from PBMCs. The receptors shown here come from a human donor with multiple sclerosis.

This clonotype was recorded only once. The CDR3 region has the DNA TGTGCCTGGGCAGGGGGCGGCTATGGCTACACCTTC. As protein: CAWAGGGYGYTF. The V and J genes are TRBV30 and TRBJ1-2; TRBD1 matches at 8 bases. This CDR3 is built from 12 residues. Losses at the gene ends were 5 bases for V and 4 bases for J; bases not matched to a gene: 3. Germline-derived CDR1 and CDR2 are GTSNPN and SVGIG (reference sequence).

V usage is TRBV6-5 and J usage is TRBJ2-2; 9 bases agree with TRBD2. The V gene's germline CDR1 is MNHEY and CDR2 SVGAGI. The CDR3 is 19 amino acids. V shed 2 bases, J shed 1 base, and the junction held 11 bases outside the gene matches. In nucleotides, the CDR3 is TGTGCCAGCAGTTACAGGCTCCGACTAGCGGCGCTGAACACCGGGGAGCTGTTTTTT. It is translated as CASSYRLRLAALNTGELFF.

A single count supports this clonotype. The rearrangement links TRBV20-1 to TRBJ2-1, with TRBD2 matching over 7 bases. This CDR3 comprises 13 residues. From germline, CDR1 is DFQATT and CDR2 SNEGSKA (reference sequence). Here the CDR3 reads CMASGGSYNEQFF. In nucleotides, the CDR3 is TGCATGGCTTCGGGAGGCTCCTACAATGAGCAGTTCTTC.

This chain joins TRBV6-5 and TRBJ2-5; D call uncertain. In germline, CDR1 is MNHEY, CDR2 SVGAGI. Trimming pared 0 bases from V and 2 bases from J, leaving 7 bases between. The CDR3 has 14 amino acids. The CDR3 spells CASSYSKGQETQYF. CDR3 nucleotide sequence: TGTGCCAGCAGTTACTCGAAGGGACAAGAGACCCAGTACTTC.

The V gene is TRBV30, the J gene TRBJ2-7, with 7 bases identical to TRBD1. The length of the CDR3 is 15 residues. CDR1 is GTSNPN and CDR2 is SVGIG in the germline V gene (reference sequence). With 1 base clipped from V and 0 bases from J, the junction kept 6 bases outside the gene matches. The CDR3 region has the DNA TGTGCCTGGAGTGCCGGGACAGCCGGCTCCTACGAGCAGTACTTC. Residues: CAWSAGTAGSYEQYF.

The rearrangement links TRBV2 to TRBJ1-1; D is ambiguous. Germline V CDR1 and CDR2: SNHLY, FYNNEI. V was pared by 4 bases and J by 8 bases, with 8 bases between. This CDR3 comprises 11 residues. CDR3 protein: CASSVVREAFF. The CDR3 DNA reads TGTGCCAGCAGTGTGGTCCGAGAAGCTTTCTTT.

V gene TRBV20-1 combines with J gene TRBJ2-1, with D unclear. The CDR3 contains 14 residues. Germline CDR1 reads DFQATT; CDR2 reads SNEGSKA (reference sequence). Deletions cut 6 bases from V and 7 bases from J, with 19 bases between. The CDR3 nucleotides are TGCAGTGCCATGATGGATGTCGAGAGTAATGAGCAGTTCTTC. It encodes CSAMMDVESNEQFF.

The rearrangement links TRBV20-1 to TRBJ2-3; D is undetermined. The germline V and J ends were trimmed by 3 bases and 2 bases, with 9 bases remaining between them. CDR3 size: 13 residues. Looked up from germline, CDR1 is DFQATT and CDR2 is SNEGSKA (reference sequence). CDR3 in amino acids: CSASPANTDTQYF. The CDR3 bases are TGCAGTGCTAGTCCTGCAAACACAGATACGCAGTATTTT.

V and J are TRBV14 and TRBJ1-6; D is unclear. Germline V gene lookup returns CDR1 SGHDN and CDR2 FVKESK. This CDR3 contains 13 residues. The V gene lost 2 bases and the J gene lost 5 bases, with 4 bases spanning the gap. The CDR3 spells CASSQHNNSPLHF. The CDR3 nucleotides are TGTGCCAGCAGCCAACATAATAATTCACCCCTCCACTTT.

This chain uses TRBV19 with TRBJ1-6; D is ambiguous. V lost 0 bases, J lost 7 bases, and 10 bases lay in between. Per the germline V gene, CDR1 is LNHDA and CDR2 is SQIVND (reference sequence). The CDR3 contains 15 residues. This chain's CDR3 is CASSIDWVVNSPLHF. In DNA form, the CDR3 reads TGTGCCAGTAGTATAGATTGGGTGGTAAATTCACCCCTCCACTTT.

The genes are TRBV19 and TRBJ2-6; D may be TRBD2 (5 bases). The ends were cut back, 7 bases at V and 0 bases at J, with 16 bases in the middle. This CDR3 contains 17 residues. The V gene's germline CDR1 is LNHDA and CDR2 SQIVND (reference sequence). CDR3 in DNA: TGTGCCAGTAAGAAGGTCAGGACTCTCTCTGGGGCCAACGTCCTGACTTTC. As protein: CASKKVRTLSGANVLTF.

This clonotype was counted a single time. V is TRBV12-3 or TRBV12-4 and J is TRBJ1-2, with no clear D. Trimming pared 2 bases from V and 4 bases from J, leaving 11 bases between. The CDR3 covers 14 residues. This chain's CDR3 is CASSLQPDSYGYTF. The DNA of the CDR3 is TGTGCCAGCAGTTTACAGCCCGATTCCTATGGCTACACCTTC.

This chain uses TRBV18 with TRBJ1-2; D unclear. Germline CDR1 reads KGHSH; CDR2 reads LQKENI. Trimming shortened V by 0 bases and J by 4 bases, and 18 bases separated the two germline ends. This CDR3 has 17 amino acids. The CDR3 here is CASSPPSGLGEGYGYTF. In DNA, the CDR3 is TGTGCCAGCTCACCACCATCCGGATTGGGTGAAGGCTATGGCTACACCTTC. Filled out from reference TRBV18 and TRBJ1-2, the complete variable domain reads NAGVMQNPRHLVRRRGQEARLRCSPMKGHSHVYWYRQLPEEGLKFMVYLQKENIIDESGMPKERFSAEFPKEGPSILRIQQVVRGDSAAYFCASSPPSGLGEGYGYTFGSGTRLTVV.

The chain couples TRBV11-2 to TRBJ2-7, with D possibly matching TRBD2 (5 bases). This CDR3 has 13 amino acids. V lost 5 bases and J lost 3, with 11 bases in between. Looked up from germline, CDR1 is SGHAT and CDR2 is FQNNGV. Here the CDR3 reads CASSPTSYYEQYF. Here the CDR3 DNA reads TGTGCCAGCAGCCCAACTAGTTACTACGAGCAGTACTTC.

The chain is built from TRBV12-3 or TRBV12-4 and TRBJ1-5, with unresolved D. The CDR3 sequence is 13 residues long. The V end was cut by 3 bases, the J end by 7 bases, with 10 bases between. CDR3 DNA sequence: TGTGCCAGCAGTTTGGCTATTGGGCAGCCCCAGCATTTT. Translating it yields CASSLAIGQPQHF.

This chain uses TRBV20-1 with TRBJ2-7; TRBD1 might be the D (8 bases). CDR3 size: 16 residues. Trimming left V 3 bases short and J 3 bases short, with 21 bases between. Germline CDR1 and CDR2: DFQATT and SNEGSKA (reference sequence). The CDR3 region is CSARTGERGHIYEQYF. CDR3 DNA: TGCAGTGCTAGGACAGGGGAGCGGGGACATATCTACGAGCAGTACTTC.

The chain carries TRBV7-8 and TRBJ2-1; perhaps D is TRBD1 or TRBD2 (5 bases each). Trimming removed 6 bases at V and 6 bases at J, with 15 bases between. The CDR3 runs 14 residues. The germline gives CDR1 SGHVS, CDR2 FQNEAQ. This CDR3 is CASRLGVGGNEQFF. For the CDR3, the DNA is TGTGCCAGCAGGTTGGGGGTAGGCGGCAATGAGCAGTTCTTC.

This clonotype turned up a few times. The V call is TRBV7-9, the J call TRBJ1-2; D not resolved. The CDR3 sequence is 13 residues long. V was pared by 1 base and J by 4 bases, with 7 bases between. Germline V lookup: CDR1 SEHNR, CDR2 FQNEAQ (reference sequence). CDR3 coding DNA: TGTGCCAGCAGCTTAGGGATGCTCTATGGCTACACCTTC. Its translation is CASSLGMLYGYTF.

The rearrangement links TRBV28 to TRBJ1-5; 7 bases are a match to TRBD1. The CDR3 extends over 14 amino acids. The V segment lost 8 bases and the J segment 5 bases; nucleotides outside the gene matches: 9. Germline V gene sequence: CDR1 MDHEN, CDR2 SYDVKM. Here the CDR3 DNA reads TGTGCCAGCCGCACAGGGGAGCCCTATCAGCCCCAGCATTTT. Its protein is CASRTGEPYQPQHF.

This clonotype was detected only once. This sequence joins TRBV7-2 and TRBJ2-5, with D maybe TRBD2 (5 bases). Germline V lookup: CDR1 SGHTA, CDR2 FQGNSA. V dropped 0 bases and J dropped 1 base, with 9 bases sitting between them. This CDR3 contains 15 residues. CDR3 region: CASSLARALQETQYF. CDR3 in DNA: TGTGCCAGCAGCTTAGCGCGGGCCCTCCAAGAGACCCAGTACTTC.